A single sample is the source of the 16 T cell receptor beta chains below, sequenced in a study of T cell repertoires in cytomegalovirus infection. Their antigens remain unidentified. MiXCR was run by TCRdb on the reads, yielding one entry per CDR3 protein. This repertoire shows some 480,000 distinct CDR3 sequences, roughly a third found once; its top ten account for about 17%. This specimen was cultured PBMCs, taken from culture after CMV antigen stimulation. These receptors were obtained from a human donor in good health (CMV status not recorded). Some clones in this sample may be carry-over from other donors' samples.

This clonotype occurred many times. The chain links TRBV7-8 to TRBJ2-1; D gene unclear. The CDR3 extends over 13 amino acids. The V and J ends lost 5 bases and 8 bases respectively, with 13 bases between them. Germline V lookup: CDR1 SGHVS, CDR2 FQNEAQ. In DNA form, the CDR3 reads TGTGCCAGCAGCCAGGATGCCCCACATGAGCAGTTCTTC. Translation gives CASSQDAPHEQFF.

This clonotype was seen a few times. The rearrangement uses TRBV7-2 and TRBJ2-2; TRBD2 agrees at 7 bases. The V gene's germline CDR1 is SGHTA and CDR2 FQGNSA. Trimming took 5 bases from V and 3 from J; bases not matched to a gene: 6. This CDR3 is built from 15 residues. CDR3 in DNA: TGTGCCAGCAGCCCCAGGGCGGGAGACACCGGGGAGCTGTTTTTT. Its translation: CASSPRAGDTGELFF. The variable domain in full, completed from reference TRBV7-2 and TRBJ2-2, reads GAGVSQSPSNKVTEKGKDVELRCDPISGHTALYWYRQSLGQGLEFLIYFQGNSAPDKSGLPSDRFSAERTGGSVSTLTIQRTQQEDSAVYLCASSPRAGDTGELFFGEGSRLTVL.

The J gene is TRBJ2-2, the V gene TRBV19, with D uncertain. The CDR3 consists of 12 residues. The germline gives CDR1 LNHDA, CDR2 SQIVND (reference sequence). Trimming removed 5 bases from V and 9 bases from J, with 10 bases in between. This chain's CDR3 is CASSADLRELFF. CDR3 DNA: TGTGCCAGTAGTGCAGATCTCCGGGAGCTGTTTTTT.

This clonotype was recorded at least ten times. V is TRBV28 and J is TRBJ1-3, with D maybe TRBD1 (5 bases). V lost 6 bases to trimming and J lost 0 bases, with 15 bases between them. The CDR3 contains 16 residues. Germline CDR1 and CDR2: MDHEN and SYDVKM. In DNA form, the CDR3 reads TGTGCCAGCAGGGTTAGTCGGGGGGACTCTGGAAACACCATATATTTT. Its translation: CASRVSRGDSGNTIYF. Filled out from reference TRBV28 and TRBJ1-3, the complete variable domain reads DVKVTQSSRYLVKRTGEKVFLECVQDMDHENMFWYRQDPGLGLRLIYFSYDVKMKEKGDIPEGYSVSREKKERFSLILESASTNQTSMYLCASRVSRGDSGNTIYFGEGSWLTVV.

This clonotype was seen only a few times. CDR3 DNA sequence: TGTGCCAGCAGCTTTGCTGGACAGTATGAGACCCAGTACTTC. Protein: CASSFAGQYETQYF. V and J are TRBV27 and TRBJ2-5; D perhaps matches TRBD1 (6 bases). V was shortened by 6 bases and J by 5 bases, with 16 bases between the two germline ends. Germline lookup yields CDR1 MNHEY and CDR2 SMNVEV (reference sequence). CDR3 length equals 14 residues.

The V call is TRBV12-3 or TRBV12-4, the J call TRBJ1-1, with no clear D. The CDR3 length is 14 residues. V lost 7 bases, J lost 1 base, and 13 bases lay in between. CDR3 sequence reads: CASTLYYSNTEAFF. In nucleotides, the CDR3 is TGTGCCAGCACCCTTTATTACTCGAACACTGAAGCTTTCTTT.

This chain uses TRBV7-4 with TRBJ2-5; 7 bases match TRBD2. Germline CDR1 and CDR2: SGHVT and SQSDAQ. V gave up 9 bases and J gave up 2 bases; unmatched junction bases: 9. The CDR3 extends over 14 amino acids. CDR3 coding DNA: TGTGCCAGTGTCGAACTAGCGCCACAAGAGACCCAGTACTTC. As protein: CASVELAPQETQYF.

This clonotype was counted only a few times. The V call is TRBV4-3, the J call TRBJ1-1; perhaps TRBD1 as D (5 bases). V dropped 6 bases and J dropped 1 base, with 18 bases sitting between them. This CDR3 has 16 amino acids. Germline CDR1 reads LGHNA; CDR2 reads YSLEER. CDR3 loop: CASREVPVGTNTEAFF. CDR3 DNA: TGCGCCAGCAGGGAAGTCCCGGTAGGGACGAACACTGAAGCTTTCTTT.

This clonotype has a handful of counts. The CDR3 coding sequence is TGTGCCAGCACTAGACTAGCGGGAAGGGTTGAGCAGTTCTTC. This gives the protein CASTRLAGRVEQFF. This sequence joins TRBV2 and TRBJ2-1; 11 bases map to TRBD2. The CDR3 is made up of 14 amino acids. Germline V gene lookup returns CDR1 SNHLY and CDR2 FYNNEI. The V and J ends lost 7 bases and 9 bases, in that order; junction bases with no gene match: 8.

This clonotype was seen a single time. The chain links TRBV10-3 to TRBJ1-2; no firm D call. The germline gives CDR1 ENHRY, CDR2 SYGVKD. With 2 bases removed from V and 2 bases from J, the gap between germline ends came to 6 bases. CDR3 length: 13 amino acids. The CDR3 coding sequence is TGTGCCATCAGTGAGGCGGAAAACTATGGCTACACCTTC. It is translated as CAISEAENYGYTF.

The CDR3 sequence is CASSLTGFTDTQYF. The CDR3 nucleotides read TGCGCCAGCAGCCTGACAGGGTTCACAGATACGCAGTATTTT. J is TRBJ2-3 and V is TRBV5-1, with 7 bases matching TRBD1. Losses at the gene ends were 4 bases for V and 2 bases for J; bases not matched to a gene: 4. The CDR3 extends over 14 amino acids. CDR1 is SGHRS and CDR2 is YFSETQ in the germline V gene.

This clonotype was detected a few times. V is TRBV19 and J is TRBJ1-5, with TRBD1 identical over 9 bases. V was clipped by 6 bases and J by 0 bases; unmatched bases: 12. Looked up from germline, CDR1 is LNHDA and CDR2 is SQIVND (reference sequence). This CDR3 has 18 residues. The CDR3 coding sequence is TGTGCCAGTAGGACAACCGGGACAGGGCCCTATAGCAATCAGCCCCAGCATTTT. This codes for CASRTTGTGPYSNQPQHF.

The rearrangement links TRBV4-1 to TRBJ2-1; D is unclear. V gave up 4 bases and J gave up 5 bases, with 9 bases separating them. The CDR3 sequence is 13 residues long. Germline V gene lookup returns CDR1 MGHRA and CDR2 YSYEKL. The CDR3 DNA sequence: TGCGCCAGCAGCCCCTCCCCTAACAATGAGCAGTTCTTC. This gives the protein CASSPSPNNEQFF.

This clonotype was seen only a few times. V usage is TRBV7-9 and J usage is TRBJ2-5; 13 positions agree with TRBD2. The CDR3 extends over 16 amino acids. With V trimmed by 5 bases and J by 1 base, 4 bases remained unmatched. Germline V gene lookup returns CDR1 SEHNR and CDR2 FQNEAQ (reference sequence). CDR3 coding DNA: TGTGCCAGCAGCCGAGGACTAGCGGGAGCCCAAGAGACCCAGTACTTC. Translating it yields CASSRGLAGAQETQYF.

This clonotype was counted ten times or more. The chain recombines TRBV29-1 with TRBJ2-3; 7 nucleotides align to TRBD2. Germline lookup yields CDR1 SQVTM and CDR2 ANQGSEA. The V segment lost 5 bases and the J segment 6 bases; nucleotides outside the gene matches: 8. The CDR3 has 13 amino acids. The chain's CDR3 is CSVKGLGADTQYF. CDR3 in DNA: TGCAGCGTTAAAGGACTAGGGGCGGATACGCAGTATTTT.

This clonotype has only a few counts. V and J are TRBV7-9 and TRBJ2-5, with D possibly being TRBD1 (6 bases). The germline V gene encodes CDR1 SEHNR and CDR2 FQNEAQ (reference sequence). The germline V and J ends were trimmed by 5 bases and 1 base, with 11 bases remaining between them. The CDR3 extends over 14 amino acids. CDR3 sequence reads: CASSTRRGQETQYF. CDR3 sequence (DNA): TGTGCCAGCAGCACCCGCAGGGGCCAAGAGACCCAGTACTTC.